Only a few counts were recorded for the clone carrying this T cell receptor (beta chain). Antigen unknown. Treatment of the sample: approximately nine-day PBMC culture with coronavirus spike peptide pools or control peptides (ViraFEST assay). The ViraFEST method relied on peptide pools to expand antigen-specific T cells, followed by TCR sequencing. Sequenced with the Oncomine TCR Beta short-read assay was DNA taken from cultured CD4+ T cells. Each CDR3 protein gets one entry after TCRdb re-called the PCR reads with MiXCR. The sample shows fewer than 20,000 distinct CDR3 sequences, roughly half of them seen only once. The data were obtained in a study of vaccination and CD4 T cells after COVID-19. Turning to the study itself: Post-vaccination specimens were collected at a median of roughly 78 days following dose two (range 14 to 241). Overlapping peptides of the spike proteins of SARS-CoV-2, HCoV-NL63, HCoV-OC43 and HCoV-229E were used for cell stimulation.

General observations from the study: Relatively few convalescent patients and no early post-infection timepoints were analyzed.

Germline loops: CDR1 LNHDA, CDR2 SQIVND (reference sequence). With V trimmed by 6 bases and J by 0 bases, 3 bases remained unmatched. This CDR3 region has 15 residues. This rearrangement joins TRBV19 to TRBJ2-2; TRBD1 matches 8 bases. The source of this sequence is a human donor who had recovered from COVID-19. The sequencing input was CD4+ T cells from blood, cultured in vitro. CDR3 in DNA: TGTGCCAGTAGGACAGGGGCCTCGAACACCGGGGAGCTGTTTTTT. Its translation: CASRTGASNTGELFF.